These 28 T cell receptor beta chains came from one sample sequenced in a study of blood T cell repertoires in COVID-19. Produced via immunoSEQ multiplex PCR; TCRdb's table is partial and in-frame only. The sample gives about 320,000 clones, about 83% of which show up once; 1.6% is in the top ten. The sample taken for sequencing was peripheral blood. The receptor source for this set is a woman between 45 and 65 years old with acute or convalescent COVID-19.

DNA for the CDR3: TGTGCCAGCAGCTTGACTAGCGGGAGAGATGAGCAGTTCTTC. It yields the protein CASSLTSGRDEQFF. This chain joins TRBV5-6 and TRBJ2-1; 11 bases are a match to TRBD2. This CDR3 is 14 amino acids long. V was pared by 1 base and J by 8 bases, with 2 bases of the junction left unmatched. CDR1 is SGHDT, CDR2 YYEEEE, per germline.

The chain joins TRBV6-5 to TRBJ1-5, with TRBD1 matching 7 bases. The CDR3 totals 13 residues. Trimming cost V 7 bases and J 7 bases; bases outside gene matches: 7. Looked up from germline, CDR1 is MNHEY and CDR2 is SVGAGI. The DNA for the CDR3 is TGTGCCAGCACCCCGACAGGGAGCCAGCCCCAGCATTTT. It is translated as CASTPTGSQPQHF.

CDR3 sequence reads: CASLGTSGRVLVYNEQFF. In DNA form, the CDR3 reads TGTGCCAGCTTGGGGACGAGCGGGAGGGTACTCGTCTACAATGAGCAGTTCTTC. The rearrangement links TRBV28 to TRBJ2-1, with 10 bases that match TRBD2. The CDR3 runs 18 residues. The V and J ends lost 8 bases and 3 bases, in that order; junction bases with no gene match: 16. The V gene's germline CDR1 is MDHEN and CDR2 SYDVKM.

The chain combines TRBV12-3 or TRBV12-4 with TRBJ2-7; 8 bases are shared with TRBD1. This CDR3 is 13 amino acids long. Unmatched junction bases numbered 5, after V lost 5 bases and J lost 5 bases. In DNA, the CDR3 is TGTGCCAGCAGTCAAGGACAGGGCGACGAGCAGTACTTC. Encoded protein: CASSQGQGDEQYF.

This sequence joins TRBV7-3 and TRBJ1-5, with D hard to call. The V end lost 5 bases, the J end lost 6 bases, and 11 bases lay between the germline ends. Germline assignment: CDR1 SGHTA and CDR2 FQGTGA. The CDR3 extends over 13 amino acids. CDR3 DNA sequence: TGTGCCAGCAGCCGGAGTCGGGGTCAGCCCCAGCATTTT. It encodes CASSRSRGQPQHF.

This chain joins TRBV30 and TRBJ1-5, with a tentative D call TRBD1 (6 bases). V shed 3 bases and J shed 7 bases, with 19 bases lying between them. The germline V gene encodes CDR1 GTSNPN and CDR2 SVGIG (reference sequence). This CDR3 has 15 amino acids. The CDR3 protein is CAWSRRGATRQPQHF. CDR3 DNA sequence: TGTGCCTGGAGCCGCAGGGGTGCCACCCGGCAGCCCCAGCATTTT.

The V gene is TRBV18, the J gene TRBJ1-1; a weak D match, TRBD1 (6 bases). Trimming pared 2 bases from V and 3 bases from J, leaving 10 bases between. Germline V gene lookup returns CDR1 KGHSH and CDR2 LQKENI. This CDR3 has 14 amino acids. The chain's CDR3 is CASSPNGGHTEAFF. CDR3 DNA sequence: TGTGCCAGCTCACCAAATGGGGGCCACACTGAAGCTTTCTTT. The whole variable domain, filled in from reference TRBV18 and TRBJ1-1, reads NAGVMQNPRHLVRRRGQEARLRCSPMKGHSHVYWYRQLPEEGLKFMVYLQKENIIDESGMPKERFSAEFPKEGPSILRIQQVVRGDSAAYFCASSPNGGHTEAFFGQGTRLTVV.

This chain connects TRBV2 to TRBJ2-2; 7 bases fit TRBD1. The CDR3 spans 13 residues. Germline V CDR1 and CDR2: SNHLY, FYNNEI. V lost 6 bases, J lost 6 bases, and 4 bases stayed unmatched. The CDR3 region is CASRNRGPGELFF. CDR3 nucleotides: TGTGCCAGCAGAAACAGGGGTCCCGGGGAGCTGTTTTTT. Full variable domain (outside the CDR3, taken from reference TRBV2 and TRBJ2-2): EPEVTQTPSHQVTQMGQEVILRCVPISNHLYFYWYRQILGQKVEFLVSFYNNEISEKSEIFDDQFSVERPDGSNFTLKIRSTKLEDSAMYFCASRNRGPGELFFGEGSRLTVL.

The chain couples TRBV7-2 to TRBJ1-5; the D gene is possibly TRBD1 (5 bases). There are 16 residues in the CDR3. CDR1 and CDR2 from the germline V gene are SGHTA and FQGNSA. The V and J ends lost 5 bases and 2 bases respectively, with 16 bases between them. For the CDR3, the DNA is TGTGCCAGCAGCCCTCGGGGGGGGGAAGGCAATCAGCCCCAGCATTTT. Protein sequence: CASSPRGGEGNQPQHF.

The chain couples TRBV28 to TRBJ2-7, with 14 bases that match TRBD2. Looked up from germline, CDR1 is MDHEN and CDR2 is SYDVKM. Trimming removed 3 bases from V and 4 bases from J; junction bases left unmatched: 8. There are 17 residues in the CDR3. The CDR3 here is CASSLTGTSGSMYEQYF. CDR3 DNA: TGTGCCAGCAGTTTGACCGGGACTAGCGGGAGTATGTACGAGCAGTACTTC.

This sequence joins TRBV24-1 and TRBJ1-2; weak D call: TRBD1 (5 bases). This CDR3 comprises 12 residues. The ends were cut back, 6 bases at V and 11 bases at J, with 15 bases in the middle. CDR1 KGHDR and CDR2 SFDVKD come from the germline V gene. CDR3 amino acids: CATSSGGGYYTF. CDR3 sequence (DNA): TGTGCCACCAGTTCCGGGGGGGGGTATTACACCTTC.

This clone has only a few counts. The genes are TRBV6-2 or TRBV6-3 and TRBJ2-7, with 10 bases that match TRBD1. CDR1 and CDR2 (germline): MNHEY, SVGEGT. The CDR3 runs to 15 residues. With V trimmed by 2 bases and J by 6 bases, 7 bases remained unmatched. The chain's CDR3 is CASSYLRTGGSEQYF. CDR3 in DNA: TGTGCCAGCAGTTACCTTAGGACAGGGGGAAGCGAGCAGTACTTC.

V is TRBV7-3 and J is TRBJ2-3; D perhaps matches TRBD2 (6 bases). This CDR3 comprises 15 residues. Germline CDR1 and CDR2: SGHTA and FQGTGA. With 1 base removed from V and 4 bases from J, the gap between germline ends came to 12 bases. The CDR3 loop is CASSLSGVRSDTQYF. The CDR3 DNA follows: TGTGCCAGCAGCTTAAGCGGGGTTAGGTCAGATACGCAGTATTTT. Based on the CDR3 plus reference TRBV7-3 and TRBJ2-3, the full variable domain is GAGVSQTPSNKVTEKGKYVELRCDPISGHTALYWYRQSLGQGPEFLIYFQGTGAADDSGLPNDRFFAVRPEGSVSTLKIQRTERGDSAVYLCASSLSGVRSDTQYFGPGTRLTVL.

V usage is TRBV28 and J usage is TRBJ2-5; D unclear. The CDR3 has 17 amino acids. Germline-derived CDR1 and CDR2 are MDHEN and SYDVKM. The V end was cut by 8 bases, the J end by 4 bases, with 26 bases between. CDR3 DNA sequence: TGTGCCAGCTGCCGTGCCACCCCCTCAGGTTACGGAGAGACCCAGTACTTC. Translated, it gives CASCRATPSGYGETQYF. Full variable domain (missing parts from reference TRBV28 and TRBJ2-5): DVKVTQSSRYLVKRTGEKVFLECVQDMDHENMFWYRQDPGLGLRLIYFSYDVKMKEKGDIPEGYSVSREKKERFSLILESASTNQTSMYLCASCRATPSGYGETQYFGPGTRLLVL.

The CDR3 here is CASSPQGGDTEAFF. The CDR3 DNA reads TGTGCCAGCAGCCCACAGGGGGGAGACACTGAAGCTTTCTTT. This chain links TRBV6-4 with TRBJ1-1; 8 bases agree with TRBD1. Looked up from germline, CDR1 is MRHNA and CDR2 is SNTAGT. The V segment lost 6 bases and the J segment 3 bases; nucleotides outside the gene matches: 6. The CDR3 runs to 14 residues.

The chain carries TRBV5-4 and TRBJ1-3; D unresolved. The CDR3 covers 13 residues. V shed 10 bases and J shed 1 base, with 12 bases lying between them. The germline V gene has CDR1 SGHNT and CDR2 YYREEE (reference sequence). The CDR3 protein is CAHRNFSGNTIYF. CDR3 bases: TGTGCCCATAGAAACTTTTCTGGAAACACCATATATTTT.

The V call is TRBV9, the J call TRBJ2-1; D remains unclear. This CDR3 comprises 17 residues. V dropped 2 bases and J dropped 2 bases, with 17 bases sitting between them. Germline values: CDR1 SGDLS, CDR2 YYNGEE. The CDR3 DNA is TGTGCCAGCAGCGTTTACATGAGAGGTATTACCTACAATGAGCAGTTCTTC. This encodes CASSVYMRGITYNEQFF. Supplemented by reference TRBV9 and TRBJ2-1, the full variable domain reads DSGVTQTPKHLITATGQRVTLRCSPRSGDLSVYWYQQSLDQGLQFLIQYYNGEERAKGNILERFSAQQFPDLHSELNLSSLELGDSALYFCASSVYMRGITYNEQFFGPGTRLTVL.

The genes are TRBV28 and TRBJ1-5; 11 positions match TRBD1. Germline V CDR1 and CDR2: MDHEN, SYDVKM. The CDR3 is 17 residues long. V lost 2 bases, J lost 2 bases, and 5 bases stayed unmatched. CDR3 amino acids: CASSLGTGGGGNQPQHF. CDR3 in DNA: TGTGCCAGCAGTTTAGGGACAGGGGGAGGGGGCAATCAGCCCCAGCATTTT.

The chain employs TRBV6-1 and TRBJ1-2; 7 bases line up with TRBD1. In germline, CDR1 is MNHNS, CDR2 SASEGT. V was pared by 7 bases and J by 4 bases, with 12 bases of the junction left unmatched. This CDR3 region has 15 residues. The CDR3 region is CASTVTGRMFYGYTF. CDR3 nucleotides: TGTGCCAGCACCGTGACAGGGCGGATGTTCTATGGCTACACCTTC.

The DNA of the CDR3 is TGTGCCAGCAGCCCCCGGACAGGGCCCAACTATGGCTACACCTTC. Translation gives CASSPRTGPNYGYTF. The chain joins TRBV5-8 to TRBJ1-2, with 8 bases identical to TRBD1. V lost 4 bases to trimming and J lost 2 bases; unmatched junction nucleotides: 7. The CDR3 is 15 amino acids. Germline CDR1 SGHTS, CDR2 YDEGEE.

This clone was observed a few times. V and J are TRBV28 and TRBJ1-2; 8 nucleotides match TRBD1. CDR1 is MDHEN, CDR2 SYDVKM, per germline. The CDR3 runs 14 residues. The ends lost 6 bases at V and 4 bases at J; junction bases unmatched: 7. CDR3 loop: CASSRQGYGYGYTF. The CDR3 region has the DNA TGTGCCAGCAGCCGACAGGGGTACGGCTATGGCTACACCTTC.

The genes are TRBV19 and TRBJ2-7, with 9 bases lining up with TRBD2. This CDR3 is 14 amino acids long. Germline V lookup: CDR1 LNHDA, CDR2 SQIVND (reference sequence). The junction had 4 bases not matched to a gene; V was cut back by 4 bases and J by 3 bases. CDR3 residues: CASSKASGIYEQYF. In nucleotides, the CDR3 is TGTGCCAGTAGTAAAGCTAGCGGGATCTACGAGCAGTACTTC. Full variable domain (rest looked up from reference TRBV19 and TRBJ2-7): DGGITQSPKYLFRKEGQNVTLSCEQNLNHDAMYWYRQDPGQGLRLIYYSQIVNDFQKGDIAEGYSVSREKKESFPLTVTSAQKNPTAFYLCASSKASGIYEQYFGPGTRLTVT.

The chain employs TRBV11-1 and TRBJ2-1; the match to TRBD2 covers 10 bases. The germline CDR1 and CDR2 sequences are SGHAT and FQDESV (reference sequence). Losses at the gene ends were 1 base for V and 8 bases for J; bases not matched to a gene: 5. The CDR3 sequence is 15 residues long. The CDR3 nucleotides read TGTGCCAGCAGCTTAGGATATCTAGCGGGGGATGAGCAGTTCTTC. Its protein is CASSLGYLAGDEQFF.

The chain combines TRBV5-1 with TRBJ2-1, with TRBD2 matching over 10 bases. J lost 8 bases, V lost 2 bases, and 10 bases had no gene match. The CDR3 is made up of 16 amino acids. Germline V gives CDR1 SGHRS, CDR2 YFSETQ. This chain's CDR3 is CASSFQGLATPHEQFF. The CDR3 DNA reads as TGCGCCAGCAGCTTCCAGGGACTAGCGACCCCCCATGAGCAGTTCTTC.

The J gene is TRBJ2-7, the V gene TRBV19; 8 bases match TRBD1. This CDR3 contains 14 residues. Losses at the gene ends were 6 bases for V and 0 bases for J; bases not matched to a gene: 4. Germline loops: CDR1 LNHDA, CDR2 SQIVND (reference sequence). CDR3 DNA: TGTGCCAGTAGCGAGGGACAGGCCTCCTACGAGCAGTACTTC. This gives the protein CASSEGQASYEQYF.

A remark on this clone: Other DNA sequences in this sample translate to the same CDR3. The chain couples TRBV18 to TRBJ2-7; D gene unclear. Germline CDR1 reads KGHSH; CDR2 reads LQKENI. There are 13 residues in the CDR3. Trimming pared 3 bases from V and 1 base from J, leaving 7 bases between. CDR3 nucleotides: TGTGCCAGCTCACCGGGCTCATCCTACGAGCAGTACTTC. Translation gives CASSPGSSYEQYF.

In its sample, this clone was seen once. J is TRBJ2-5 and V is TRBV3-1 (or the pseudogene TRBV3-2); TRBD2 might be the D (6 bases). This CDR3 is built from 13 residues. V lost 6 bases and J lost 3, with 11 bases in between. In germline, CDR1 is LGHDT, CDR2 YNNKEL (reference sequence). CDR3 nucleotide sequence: TGTGCCAGCAGAAGACTAGGAGAAGAGACCCAGTACTTC. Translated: CASRRLGEETQYF.

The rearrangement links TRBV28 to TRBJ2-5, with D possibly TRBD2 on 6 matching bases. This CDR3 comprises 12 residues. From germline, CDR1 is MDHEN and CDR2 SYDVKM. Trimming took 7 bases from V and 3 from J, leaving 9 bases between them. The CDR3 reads CASKLAKETQYF. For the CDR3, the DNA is TGTGCCAGCAAACTAGCCAAAGAGACCCAGTACTTC.